The rows below give T cell receptor beta chains drawn from one sample of a study of blood T cell repertoires in COVID-19. Profiled with immunoSEQ multiplex PCR; TCRdb holds only in-frame clones, not every one. The data hold roughly 250,000 clones, with over 80% observed a single time. The source material was peripheral blood. The receptors originated from a human donor in a cohort sampled during active COVID-19. Both conserved end residues are part of each CDR3. Each record gives: V gene, D gene, J gene, clone size, CDR3 protein, CDR3 DNA. A D gene is named only where the DNA matches it firmly. Clone sizes are given selectively: once, few, many, or a class where the clone is expanded.

TRBV2	NA	TRBJ2-6	once	CASGQDVSGANVLTF	TGTGCCAGCGGACAAGACGTCTCTGGGGCCAACGTCCTGACTTTC
TRBV6-2/TRBV6-3	NA	TRBJ2-3	few	CASSQARDVTDTQYF	TGTGCCAGCAGTCAAGCCCGGGATGTCACAGATACGCAGTATTTT
TRBV27	TRBD1	TRBJ2-3	NA	CASSFYRGSGTDTQYF	TGTGCCAGCAGTTTCTACAGGGGCTCGGGCACAGATACGCAGTATTTT
TRBV9	NA	TRBJ1-5	NA	CASSAEGDSNQPQHF	TGTGCCAGCAGCGCAGAAGGGGATAGCAATCAGCCCCAGCATTTT
TRBV5-8	NA	TRBJ1-3	NA	CASSYGQSSGNTIYF	TGTGCCAGCAGCTATGGACAGTCCTCTGGAAACACCATATATTTT
TRBV27	TRBD2	TRBJ2-7	NA	CASSLGLAYEQYF	TGTGCCAGCAGCCTCGGACTAGCTTACGAGCAGTACTTC
TRBV15	TRBD2	TRBJ2-7	NA	CATSRPEGASGSYEQYF	TGTGCCACCAGCAGGCCCGAGGGGGCTAGCGGGAGCTACGAGCAGTACTTC
TRBV6-5	NA	TRBJ2-2	NA	CASRRLGTGGELFF	TGTGCCAGCAGGCGACTTGGAACGGGCGGGGAGCTGTTTTTT
TRBV5-5	NA	TRBJ2-5	NA	CASRGTGFQETQYF	TGTGCCAGCAGGGGTACAGGTTTTCAAGAGACCCAGTACTTC
TRBV24-1	TRBD1	TRBJ2-1	NA	CATSDYKQGANEQFF	TGTGCCACCAGTGACTACAAACAGGGGGCGAATGAGCAGTTCTTC
TRBV5-1	TRBD2	TRBJ2-5	NA	CASSSPSGGQETQYF	TGCGCCAGCAGCTCCCCTAGCGGGGGCCAAGAGACCCAGTACTTC
TRBV29-1	TRBD2	TRBJ2-1	NA	CSVRLADYNEQFF	TGCAGCGTACGACTAGCGGATTACAATGAGCAGTTCTTC
TRBV28	NA	TRBJ1-5	NA	CASKIGQGNQPQHF	TGTGCCAGCAAAATTGGGCAGGGCAATCAGCCCCAGCATTTT
TRBV5-1	NA	TRBJ2-7	NA	CASSLTGWDYEQYF	TGCGCCAGCAGCTTAACAGGGTGGGACTACGAGCAGTACTTC
TRBV2	NA	TRBJ1-1	NA	CASGLFNTEAFF	TGTGCCAGCGGCCTCTTTAATACGGAAGCTTTCTTT
TRBV11-2	NA	TRBJ2-7	once	CASSSQGRVEQYF	TGTGCCAGCAGCTCACAGGGAAGGGTCGAGCAGTACTTC
TRBV9	NA	TRBJ1-1	NA	CASSVGPITWNTEAFF	TGTGCCAGCAGCGTCGGTCCCATCACTTGGAACACTGAAGCTTTCTTT
TRBV7-9	NA	TRBJ1-5	few	CASSLGGGDQPQHF	TGTGCCAGCAGCTTAGGAGGGGGAGATCAGCCCCAGCATTTT
TRBV5-6	NA	TRBJ1-5	NA	CASSLAGGGDNQPQHF	TGTGCCAGCAGCTTGGCGGGCGGAGGGGATAATCAGCCCCAGCATTTT
TRBV2	NA	TRBJ2-2	NA	CASSALRGTGELFF	TGTGCCAGCAGTGCACTCCGGGGCACCGGGGAGCTGTTTTTT
TRBV5-1	NA	TRBJ2-5	NA	CASSFRGETQYF	TGCGCCAGCAGCTTCAGGGGTGAGACCCAGTACTTC
TRBV28	TRBD2	TRBJ2-1	NA	CASSGLAGLEQFF	TGTGCCAGCAGTGGGCTAGCGGGACTTGAGCAGTTCTTC
TRBV4-1	TRBD1	TRBJ1-2	NA	CASSQDPGQGYGYTF	TGCGCCAGCAGCCAAGATCCGGGACAGGGCTATGGCTACACCTTC
TRBV7-9	NA	TRBJ1-2	NA	CASTPREGGGYTF	TGTGCCAGCACCCCTAGAGAAGGGGGTGGCTACACCTTC
TRBV5-4	TRBD2	TRBJ2-1	once	CASSFFGRNEQFF	TGTGCCAGCAGCTTCTTCGGGAGGAATGAGCAGTTCTTC
TRBV24-1	NA	TRBJ2-3	NA	CATSDAQGLPTDTQYF	TGTGCCACCAGTGATGCGCAGGGCCTACCCACAGATACGCAGTATTTT
TRBV12-3/TRBV12-4	NA	TRBJ2-7	NA	CASSLAGPYEQYF	TGTGCCAGCAGTTTAGCGGGGCCCTACGAGCAGTACTTC
TRBV5-5	NA	TRBJ1-2	once	CASSLVSGSTYGYTF	TGTGCCAGCAGCCTCGTTTCGGGGAGCACCTATGGCTACACCTTC
TRBV19	NA	TRBJ1-3	few	CASTGLNGNTIYF	TGTGCCAGTACAGGGTTAAATGGAAACACCATATATTTT
TRBV19	TRBD1	TRBJ1-1	few	CASSMGQGARGTEAFF	TGTGCCAGTAGTATGGGACAGGGGGCTAGGGGCACTGAAGCTTTCTTT
TRBV11-2	TRBD2	TRBJ2-7	NA	CASSSTSGLTYEQYF	TGTGCCAGCAGCTCGACTAGCGGGTTAACCTACGAGCAGTACTTC
TRBV3-1/TRBV3-2	TRBD1	TRBJ1-6	NA	CASSQGAGQGNSPLHF	TGTGCCAGCAGCCAGGGGGCCGGACAGGGAAATTCACCCCTCCACTTT
TRBV6-5	NA	TRBJ1-1	many	CASSYEGFSQNTEAFF	TGTGCCAGCAGTTACGAGGGCTTCTCCCAGAACACTGAAGCTTTCTTT
TRBV7-2	NA	TRBJ2-2	once	CASSLNVGGELFF	TGTGCCAGCAGCTTAAATGTCGGCGGGGAGCTGTTTTTT
TRBV14	NA	TRBJ2-1	few	CASSQETVGAVFF	TGTGCCAGCAGCCAAGAAACTGTGGGGGCCGTATTCTTC
TRBV7-2	NA	TRBJ1-4	NA	CASSLGQENEKLFF	TGTGCCAGCAGCTTAGGACAGGAAAATGAAAAACTGTTTTTT
TRBV27	NA	TRBJ1-6	NA	CASSPPGGRVSPLHF	TGTGCCAGCAGTCCCCCGGGGGGCCGTGTTTCACCCCTCCACTTT
TRBV6-1	TRBD1	TRBJ1-2	NA	CASSALLSRDRGLYGYTF	TGTGCCAGCAGTGCGCTCCTTTCCCGGGACAGGGGGCTTTATGGCTACACCTTC
TRBV7-8	NA	TRBJ1-1	once	CASSHRQDMNTEAFF	TGTGCCAGCAGCCACAGACAGGACATGAACACTGAAGCTTTCTTT
TRBV2	TRBD1	TRBJ2-1	once	CASSARTGGNEQFF	TGTGCCAGCAGTGCTCGGACAGGGGGTAATGAGCAGTTCTTC
TRBV6-6	NA	TRBJ1-1	NA	CASKRPGNTEAFF	TGTGCCAGCAAAAGACCGGGGAACACTGAAGCTTTCTTT
TRBV2	TRBD1	TRBJ2-6	NA	CASGQGAQGANVLTF	TGTGCCAGCGGACAGGGGGCGCAAGGGGCCAACGTCCTGACTTTC
TRBV5-6	TRBD1	TRBJ1-6	NA	CASSPGQGYNSPLHF	TGTGCCAGCAGCCCGGGACAGGGCTATAATTCACCCCTCCACTTT
TRBV6-5	TRBD1	TRBJ1-2	NA	CASSPGQGSYGYTF	TGTGCCAGCAGTCCTGGACAGGGGAGCTATGGCTACACCTTC
TRBV9	TRBD1	TRBJ1-2	once	CASSGGGQGSPLYGYTF	TGTGCCAGCAGCGGAGGGGGACAGGGTTCTCCCCTCTATGGCTACACCTTC
TRBV27	NA	TRBJ2-7	NA	CASSLVMRSSYEQYF	TGTGCCAGCAGTTTAGTGATGCGATCCTCCTACGAGCAGTACTTC
TRBV4-1	TRBD1	TRBJ1-3	once	CASSQTGGASGNTIYF	TGCGCCAGCAGCCAAACAGGGGGCGCTTCGGGAAACACCATATATTTT
TRBV19	NA	TRBJ1-1	NA	CASKGEMNTEAFF	TGTGCCAGTAAGGGGGAGATGAACACTGAAGCTTTCTTT
TRBV5-4	NA	TRBJ2-1	few	CASSVGTPGYNEQFF	TGTGCCAGCAGCGTCGGGACTCCCGGTTACAATGAGCAGTTCTTC
TRBV5-1	NA	TRBJ2-5	NA	CASSLGGPQETQYF	TGCGCCAGCAGCTTGGGCGGGCCCCAAGAGACCCAGTACTTC
TRBV5-4	TRBD2	TRBJ2-5	NA	CASRFGAAGLSRQETQYF	TGTGCCAGCAGATTTGGGGCAGCGGGGCTGAGCCGCCAAGAGACCCAGTACTTC
TRBV11-3	TRBD1	TRBJ1-2	NA	CASSLERTGEVYGYTF	TGTGCCAGCAGCTTAGAAAGGACAGGGGAGGTCTATGGCTACACCTTC
TRBV3-1/TRBV3-2	NA	TRBJ2-7	NA	CASSQTDSYEQYF	TGTGCCAGCAGCCAAACAGATTCCTACGAGCAGTACTTC
TRBV7-9	TRBD1	TRBJ1-2	few	CASNQQGNHYGYTF	TGTGCCAGCAACCAACAGGGGAACCACTATGGCTACACCTTC
TRBV2	NA	TRBJ2-5	NA	CASSVVLTSYYF	TGTGCCAGCAGTGTGGTTCTGACAAGTTACTACTTC
TRBV5-1	NA	TRBJ1-3	NA	CASSLAVRGAGNTIYF	TGCGCCAGCAGCTTGGCTGTCAGGGGTGCTGGAAACACCATATATTTT
TRBV7-2	NA	TRBJ2-1	NA	CASSLPHGRGIEQFF	TGTGCCAGCAGCTTACCGCACGGTAGAGGTATTGAGCAGTTCTTC